This TCR beta chain was captured in a study of radiotherapy plus CTLA-4 blockade in lung cancer. TCRdb's copy holds only in-frame clones and misses some; the assay was immunoSEQ multiplex PCR. The sample holds approximately 98,000 clones, more than 75% seen once. Study-level points and caveats: Radiotherapy with ipilimumab was followed by blood expansion of tumor-derived clones.

In the case of this clone: No antigen is known for it.

The CDR3 totals 14 residues. Germline V gene data show CDR1 as SGHAT and CDR2 as FQNNGV. V lost 1 base to trimming and J lost 6 bases; unmatched junction nucleotides: 2. This rearrangement joins TRBV11-2 to TRBJ2-2; TRBD2 aligns across 7 bases. The sequence was obtained from a human donor with non-small cell lung cancer who had a partial response to radiotherapy plus ipilimumab. Sequencing used peripheral blood, obtained from a patient treated with radiotherapy plus ipilimumab. CDR3 sequence reads: CASSLVGRSGELFF. As DNA, the CDR3 is TGTGCCAGCAGCTTAGTCGGGAGGTCCGGGGAGCTGTTTTTT.